These 6 T cell receptor beta chains were all obtained from the same sample, sequenced in a study of blood T cell repertoires in COVID-19. The assay was immunoSEQ multiplex PCR, and TCRdb's table has in-frame clones only and misses some. This table holds 270,000 or so clones, roughly 91% found once. Source material: PBMCs or T cells enriched from blood (not recorded which). Source of these receptors: a woman between 40 and 55 years old with acute COVID-19.

This chain joins TRBV3-1 (or the pseudogene TRBV3-2) and TRBJ1-6; unclear D gene. CDR1 is LGHDT, CDR2 YNNKEL, per germline (reference sequence). V lost 3 bases and J 8 bases, leaving 8 bases between the germline ends. There are 13 residues in the CDR3. Here the CDR3 reads CASSQRWDSPLHF. DNA for the CDR3: TGTGCCAGCAGCCAGCGGTGGGATTCACCCCTCCACTTT.

This chain links TRBV11-1 with TRBJ2-1, with 12 bases lining up with TRBD2. Germline CDR1 SGHAT, CDR2 FQDESV (reference sequence). The CDR3 covers 14 residues. Trimming cost V 8 bases and J 8 bases; bases outside gene matches: 7. DNA for the CDR3: TGTGCCAGCTCCCGACTAGCGGGAGTAGATGAGCAGTTCTTC. Encoded protein: CASSRLAGVDEQFF.

The gene calls are TRBV10-3 and TRBJ2-7, with 9 positions matching TRBD1. CDR1 and CDR2 from the germline V gene are ENHRY and SYGVKD. This CDR3 is 16 amino acids long. V gave up 3 bases and J gave up 4 bases; unmatched junction bases: 10. CDR3: CAISDRQGGKMYEQYF. DNA of the CDR3: TGTGCCATCAGTGACCGACAGGGGGGCAAGATGTACGAGCAGTACTTC.

This chain joins TRBV7-2 and TRBJ2-1, with 10 nucleotides matching TRBD2. The V and J ends lost 2 bases and 8 bases, in that order; junction bases with no gene match: 3. This CDR3 spans 14 amino acids. Germline V gene data show CDR1 as SGHTA and CDR2 as FQGNSA. As DNA, the CDR3 is TGTGCCAGCAGCTTAAGCGGGGGGGTAGATGAGCAGTTCTTC. This encodes CASSLSGGVDEQFF.

The V and J genes are TRBV6-7 and TRBJ2-7; TRBD1 matches 8 bases. TRBV6-7 has ORF status, its function being uncertain. Trimming took 9 bases from V and 4 from J; bases not matched to a gene: 8. The CDR3 length is 13 residues. This CDR3 reads CARKDRATYEQYF. CDR3 in DNA: TGTGCCAGAAAGGACAGGGCGACGTACGAGCAGTACTTC.

This sequence joins TRBV6-1 and TRBJ1-1, with 12 bases identical to TRBD1. CDR3 size: 18 residues. Germline values: CDR1 MNHNS, CDR2 SASEGT. Trimming removed 4 bases from V and 6 bases from J; junction bases left unmatched: 15. In DNA, the CDR3 is TGTGCCAGCAGTGGAGGGACAGGGGGCGCGTTGAGATGGGCTGAAGCTTTCTTT. Amino acid sequence: CASSGGTGGALRWAEAFF.